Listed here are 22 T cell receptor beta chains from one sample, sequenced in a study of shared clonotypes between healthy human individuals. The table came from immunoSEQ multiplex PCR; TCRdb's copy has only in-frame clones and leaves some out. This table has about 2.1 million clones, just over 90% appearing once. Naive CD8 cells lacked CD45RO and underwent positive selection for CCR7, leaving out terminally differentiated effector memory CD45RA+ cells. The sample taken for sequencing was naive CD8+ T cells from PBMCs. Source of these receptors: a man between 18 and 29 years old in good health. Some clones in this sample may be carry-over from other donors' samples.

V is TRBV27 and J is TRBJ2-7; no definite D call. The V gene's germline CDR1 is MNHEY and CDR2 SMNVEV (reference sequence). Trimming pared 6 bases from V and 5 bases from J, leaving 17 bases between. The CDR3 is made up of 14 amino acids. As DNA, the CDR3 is TGTGCCAGCAGCCGATCGGCCAGTCCGGACGAGCAGTACTTC. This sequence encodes CASSRSASPDEQYF.

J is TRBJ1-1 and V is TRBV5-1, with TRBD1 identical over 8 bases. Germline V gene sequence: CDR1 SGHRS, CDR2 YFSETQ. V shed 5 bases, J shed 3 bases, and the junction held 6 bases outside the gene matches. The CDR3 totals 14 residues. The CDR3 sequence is CASRPTGGHTEAFF. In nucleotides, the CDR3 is TGCGCCAGCAGACCCACAGGGGGGCACACTGAAGCTTTCTTT. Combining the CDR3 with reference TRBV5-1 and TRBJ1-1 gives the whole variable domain KAGVTQTPRYLIKTRGQQVTLSCSPISGHRSVSWYQQTPGQGLQFLFEYFSETQRNKGNFPGRFSGRQFSNSRSEMNVSTLELGDSALYLCASRPTGGHTEAFFGQGTRLTVV.

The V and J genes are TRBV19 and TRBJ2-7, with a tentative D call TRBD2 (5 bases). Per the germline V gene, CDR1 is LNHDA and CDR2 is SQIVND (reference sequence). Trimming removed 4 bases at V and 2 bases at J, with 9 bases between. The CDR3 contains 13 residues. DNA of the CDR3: TGTGCCAGTAGTAGCGGGCCTACCTACGAGCAGTACTTC. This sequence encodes CASSSGPTYEQYF.

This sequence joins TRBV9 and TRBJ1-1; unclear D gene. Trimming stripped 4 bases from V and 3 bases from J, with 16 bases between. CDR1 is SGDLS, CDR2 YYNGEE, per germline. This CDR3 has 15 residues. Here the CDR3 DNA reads TGTGCCAGCAGCCCCGGTTCTGGCAGCTACACTGAAGCTTTCTTT. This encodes CASSPGSGSYTEAFF.

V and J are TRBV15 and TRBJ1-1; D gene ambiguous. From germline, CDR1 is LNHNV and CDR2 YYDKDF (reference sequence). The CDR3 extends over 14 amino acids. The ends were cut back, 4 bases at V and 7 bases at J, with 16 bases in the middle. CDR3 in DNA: TGTGCCACCAGCAAACAACGTACAAGCTTTGAAGCTTTCTTT. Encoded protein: CATSKQRTSFEAFF.

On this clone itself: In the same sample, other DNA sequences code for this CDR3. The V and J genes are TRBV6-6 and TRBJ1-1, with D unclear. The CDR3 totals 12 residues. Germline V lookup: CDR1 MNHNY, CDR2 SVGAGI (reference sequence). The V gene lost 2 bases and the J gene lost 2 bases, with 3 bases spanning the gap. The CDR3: CASSYTNTEAFF. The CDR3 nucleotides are TGTGCCAGCAGTTACACCAACACTGAAGCTTTCTTT.

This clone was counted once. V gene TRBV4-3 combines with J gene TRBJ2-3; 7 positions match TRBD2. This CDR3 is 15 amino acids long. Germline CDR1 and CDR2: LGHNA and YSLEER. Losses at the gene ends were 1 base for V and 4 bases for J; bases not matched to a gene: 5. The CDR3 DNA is TGCGCCAGCAGCCAAGGCGGGAGCATCCCAGATACGCAGTATTTT. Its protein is CASSQGGSIPDTQYF.

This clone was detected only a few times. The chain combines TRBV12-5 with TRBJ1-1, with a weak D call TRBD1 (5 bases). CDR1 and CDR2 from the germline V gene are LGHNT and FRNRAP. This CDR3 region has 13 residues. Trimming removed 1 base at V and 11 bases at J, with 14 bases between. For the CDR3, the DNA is TGTGCTAGTGGTTTGGCAGGAGCAGGGAGGGCTTTCTTT. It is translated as CASGLAGAGRAFF.

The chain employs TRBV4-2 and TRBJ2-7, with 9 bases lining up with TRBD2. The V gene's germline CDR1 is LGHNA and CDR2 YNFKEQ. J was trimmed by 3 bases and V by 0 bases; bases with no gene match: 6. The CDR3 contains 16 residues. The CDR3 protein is CASSQDREREDYEQYF. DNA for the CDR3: TGTGCCAGCAGCCAAGATAGAGAGCGGGAGGACTACGAGCAGTACTTC.

CDR3 bases: TGTGCCAGCAGCGTATCAGAGCGGAACACTGAAGCTTTCTTT. Amino acid sequence: CASSVSERNTEAFF. This chain connects TRBV9 to TRBJ1-1; D is unclear. The germline CDR1 and CDR2 sequences are SGDLS and YYNGEE. V dropped 1 base and J dropped 1 base, with 8 bases sitting between them. The CDR3 is made up of 14 amino acids.

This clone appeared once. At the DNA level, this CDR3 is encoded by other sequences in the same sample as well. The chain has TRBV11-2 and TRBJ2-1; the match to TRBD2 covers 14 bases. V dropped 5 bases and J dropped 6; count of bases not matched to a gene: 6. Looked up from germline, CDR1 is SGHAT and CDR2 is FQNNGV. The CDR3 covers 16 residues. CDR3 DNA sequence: TGTGCCAGCAGCCCGCCGGGACTAGCGGGAGTCAATGAGCAGTTCTTC. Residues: CASSPPGLAGVNEQFF.

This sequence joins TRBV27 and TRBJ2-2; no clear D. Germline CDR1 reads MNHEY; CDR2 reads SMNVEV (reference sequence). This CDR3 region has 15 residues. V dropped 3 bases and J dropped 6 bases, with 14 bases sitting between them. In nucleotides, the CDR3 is TGTGCCAGCAGTTTGAGGTACTTTGATGCCGGGGAGCTGTTTTTT. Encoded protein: CASSLRYFDAGELFF.

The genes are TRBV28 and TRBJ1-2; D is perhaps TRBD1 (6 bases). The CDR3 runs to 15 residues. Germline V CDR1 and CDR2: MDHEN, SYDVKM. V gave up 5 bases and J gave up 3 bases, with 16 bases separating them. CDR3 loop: CASSLAPDRYYGYTF. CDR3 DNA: TGTGCCAGCAGTCTCGCCCCGGACAGATACTATGGCTACACCTTC.

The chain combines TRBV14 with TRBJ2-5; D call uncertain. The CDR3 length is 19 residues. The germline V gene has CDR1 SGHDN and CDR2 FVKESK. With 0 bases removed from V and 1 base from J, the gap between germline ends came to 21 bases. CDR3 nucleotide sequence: TGTGCCAGCAGCCAAGATGTTAGGTTCAGCCGATTCACCCAAGAGACCCAGTACTTC. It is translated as CASSQDVRFSRFTQETQYF.

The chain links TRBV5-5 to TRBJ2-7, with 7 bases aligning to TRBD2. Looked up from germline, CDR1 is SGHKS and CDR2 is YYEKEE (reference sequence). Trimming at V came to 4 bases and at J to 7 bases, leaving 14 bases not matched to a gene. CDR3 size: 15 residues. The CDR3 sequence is CASSRRAGATEEQYF. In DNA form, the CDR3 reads TGTGCCAGCAGCCGTCGGGCGGGAGCCACGGAGGAGCAGTACTTC.

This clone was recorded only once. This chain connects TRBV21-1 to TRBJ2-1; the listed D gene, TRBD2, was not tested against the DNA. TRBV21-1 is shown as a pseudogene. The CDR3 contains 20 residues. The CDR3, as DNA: TGTGCCAGCAGCACCCCCACGGAGGAGGTGGGAAGTTGGGACTACAATGAGCAGTTCTTC. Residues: CASSTPTEEVGSWDYNEQFF.

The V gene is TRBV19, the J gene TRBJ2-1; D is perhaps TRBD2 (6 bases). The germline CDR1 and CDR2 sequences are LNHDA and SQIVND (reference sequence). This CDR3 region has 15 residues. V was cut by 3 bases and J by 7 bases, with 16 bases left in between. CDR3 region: CASSMPGRGRNEQFF. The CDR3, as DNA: TGTGCCAGTAGTATGCCCGGGAGAGGTCGGAATGAGCAGTTCTTC.

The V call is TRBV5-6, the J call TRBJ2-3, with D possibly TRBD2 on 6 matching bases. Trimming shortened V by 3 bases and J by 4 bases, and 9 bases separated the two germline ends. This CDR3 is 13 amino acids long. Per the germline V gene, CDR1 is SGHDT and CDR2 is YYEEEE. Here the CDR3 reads CASSWGTADTQYF. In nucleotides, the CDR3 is TGTGCCAGCAGCTGGGGGACTGCAGATACGCAGTATTTT.

The CDR3 reads CASSPVFYEQYF. CDR3 DNA: TGTGCCAGCTCACCGGTCTTCTACGAGCAGTACTTC. The chain has TRBV18 and TRBJ2-7; D gene unclear. CDR3 length: 12 residues. The germline V and J ends were trimmed by 3 bases and 3 bases, with 6 bases remaining between them. In germline, CDR1 is KGHSH, CDR2 LQKENI.

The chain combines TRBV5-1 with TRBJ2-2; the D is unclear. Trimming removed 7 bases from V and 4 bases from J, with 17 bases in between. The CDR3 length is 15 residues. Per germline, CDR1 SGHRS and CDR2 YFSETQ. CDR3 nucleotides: TGCGCCAGCTGCCCCCTAGGGCAGCTCACCGGGGAGCTGTTTTTT. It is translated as CASCPLGQLTGELFF. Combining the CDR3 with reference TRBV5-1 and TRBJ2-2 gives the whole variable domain KAGVTQTPRYLIKTRGQQVTLSCSPISGHRSVSWYQQTPGQGLQFLFEYFSETQRNKGNFPGRFSGRQFSNSRSEMNVSTLELGDSALYLCASCPLGQLTGELFFGEGSRLTVL.

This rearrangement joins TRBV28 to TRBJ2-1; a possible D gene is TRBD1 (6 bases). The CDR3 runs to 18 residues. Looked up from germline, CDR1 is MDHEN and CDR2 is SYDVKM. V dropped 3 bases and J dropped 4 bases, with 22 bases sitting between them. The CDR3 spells CASSFIVGIGTSYNEQFF. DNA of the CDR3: TGTGCCAGCAGTTTCATCGTCGGGATCGGGACATCTTACAATGAGCAGTTCTTC.

The CDR3 spells CASSVGSSLGDEQFF. The CDR3 DNA reads as TGTGCCAGCAGCGTGGGGTCGTCCCTCGGGGATGAGCAGTTCTTC. The genes are TRBV9 and TRBJ2-1; TRBD2 is a possible D gene (5 bases). Germline CDR1 is SGDLS and CDR2 is YYNGEE. The germline V and J ends were trimmed by 2 bases and 8 bases, with 17 bases remaining between them. CDR3 length: 15 amino acids.